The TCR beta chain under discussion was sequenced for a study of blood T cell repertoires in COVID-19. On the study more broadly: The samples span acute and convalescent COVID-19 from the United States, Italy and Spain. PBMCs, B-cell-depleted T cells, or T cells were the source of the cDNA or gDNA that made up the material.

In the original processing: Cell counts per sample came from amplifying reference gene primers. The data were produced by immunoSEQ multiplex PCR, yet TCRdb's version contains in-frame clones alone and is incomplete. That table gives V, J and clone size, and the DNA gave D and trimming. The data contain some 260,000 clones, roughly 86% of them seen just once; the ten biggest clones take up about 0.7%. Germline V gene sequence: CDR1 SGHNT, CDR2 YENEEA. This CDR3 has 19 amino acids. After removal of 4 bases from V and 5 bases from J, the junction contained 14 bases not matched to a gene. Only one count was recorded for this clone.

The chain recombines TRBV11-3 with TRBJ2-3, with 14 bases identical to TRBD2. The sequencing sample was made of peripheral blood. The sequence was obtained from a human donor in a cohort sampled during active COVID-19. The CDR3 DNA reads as TGTGCCAGCAGCTCAAACCCTACTGGACTAGCGGGAGGTGGAGATACGCAGTATTTT. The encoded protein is CASSSNPTGLAGGGDTQYF.